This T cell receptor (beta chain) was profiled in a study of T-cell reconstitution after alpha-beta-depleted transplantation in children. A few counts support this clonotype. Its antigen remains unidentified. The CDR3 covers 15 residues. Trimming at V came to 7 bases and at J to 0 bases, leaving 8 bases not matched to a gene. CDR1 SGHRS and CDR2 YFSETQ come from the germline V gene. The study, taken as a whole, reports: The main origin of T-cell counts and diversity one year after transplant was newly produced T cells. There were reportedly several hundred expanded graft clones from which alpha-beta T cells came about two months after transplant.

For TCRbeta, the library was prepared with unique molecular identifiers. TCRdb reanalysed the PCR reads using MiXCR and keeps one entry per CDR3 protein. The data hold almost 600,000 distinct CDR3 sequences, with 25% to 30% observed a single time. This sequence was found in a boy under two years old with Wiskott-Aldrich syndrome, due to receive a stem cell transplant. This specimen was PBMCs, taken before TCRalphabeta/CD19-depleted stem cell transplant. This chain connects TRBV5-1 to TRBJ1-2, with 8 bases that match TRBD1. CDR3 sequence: CASRTGPEANYGYTF. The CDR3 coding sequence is TGCGCCAGCCGGACAGGGCCGGAAGCTAACTATGGCTACACCTTC.